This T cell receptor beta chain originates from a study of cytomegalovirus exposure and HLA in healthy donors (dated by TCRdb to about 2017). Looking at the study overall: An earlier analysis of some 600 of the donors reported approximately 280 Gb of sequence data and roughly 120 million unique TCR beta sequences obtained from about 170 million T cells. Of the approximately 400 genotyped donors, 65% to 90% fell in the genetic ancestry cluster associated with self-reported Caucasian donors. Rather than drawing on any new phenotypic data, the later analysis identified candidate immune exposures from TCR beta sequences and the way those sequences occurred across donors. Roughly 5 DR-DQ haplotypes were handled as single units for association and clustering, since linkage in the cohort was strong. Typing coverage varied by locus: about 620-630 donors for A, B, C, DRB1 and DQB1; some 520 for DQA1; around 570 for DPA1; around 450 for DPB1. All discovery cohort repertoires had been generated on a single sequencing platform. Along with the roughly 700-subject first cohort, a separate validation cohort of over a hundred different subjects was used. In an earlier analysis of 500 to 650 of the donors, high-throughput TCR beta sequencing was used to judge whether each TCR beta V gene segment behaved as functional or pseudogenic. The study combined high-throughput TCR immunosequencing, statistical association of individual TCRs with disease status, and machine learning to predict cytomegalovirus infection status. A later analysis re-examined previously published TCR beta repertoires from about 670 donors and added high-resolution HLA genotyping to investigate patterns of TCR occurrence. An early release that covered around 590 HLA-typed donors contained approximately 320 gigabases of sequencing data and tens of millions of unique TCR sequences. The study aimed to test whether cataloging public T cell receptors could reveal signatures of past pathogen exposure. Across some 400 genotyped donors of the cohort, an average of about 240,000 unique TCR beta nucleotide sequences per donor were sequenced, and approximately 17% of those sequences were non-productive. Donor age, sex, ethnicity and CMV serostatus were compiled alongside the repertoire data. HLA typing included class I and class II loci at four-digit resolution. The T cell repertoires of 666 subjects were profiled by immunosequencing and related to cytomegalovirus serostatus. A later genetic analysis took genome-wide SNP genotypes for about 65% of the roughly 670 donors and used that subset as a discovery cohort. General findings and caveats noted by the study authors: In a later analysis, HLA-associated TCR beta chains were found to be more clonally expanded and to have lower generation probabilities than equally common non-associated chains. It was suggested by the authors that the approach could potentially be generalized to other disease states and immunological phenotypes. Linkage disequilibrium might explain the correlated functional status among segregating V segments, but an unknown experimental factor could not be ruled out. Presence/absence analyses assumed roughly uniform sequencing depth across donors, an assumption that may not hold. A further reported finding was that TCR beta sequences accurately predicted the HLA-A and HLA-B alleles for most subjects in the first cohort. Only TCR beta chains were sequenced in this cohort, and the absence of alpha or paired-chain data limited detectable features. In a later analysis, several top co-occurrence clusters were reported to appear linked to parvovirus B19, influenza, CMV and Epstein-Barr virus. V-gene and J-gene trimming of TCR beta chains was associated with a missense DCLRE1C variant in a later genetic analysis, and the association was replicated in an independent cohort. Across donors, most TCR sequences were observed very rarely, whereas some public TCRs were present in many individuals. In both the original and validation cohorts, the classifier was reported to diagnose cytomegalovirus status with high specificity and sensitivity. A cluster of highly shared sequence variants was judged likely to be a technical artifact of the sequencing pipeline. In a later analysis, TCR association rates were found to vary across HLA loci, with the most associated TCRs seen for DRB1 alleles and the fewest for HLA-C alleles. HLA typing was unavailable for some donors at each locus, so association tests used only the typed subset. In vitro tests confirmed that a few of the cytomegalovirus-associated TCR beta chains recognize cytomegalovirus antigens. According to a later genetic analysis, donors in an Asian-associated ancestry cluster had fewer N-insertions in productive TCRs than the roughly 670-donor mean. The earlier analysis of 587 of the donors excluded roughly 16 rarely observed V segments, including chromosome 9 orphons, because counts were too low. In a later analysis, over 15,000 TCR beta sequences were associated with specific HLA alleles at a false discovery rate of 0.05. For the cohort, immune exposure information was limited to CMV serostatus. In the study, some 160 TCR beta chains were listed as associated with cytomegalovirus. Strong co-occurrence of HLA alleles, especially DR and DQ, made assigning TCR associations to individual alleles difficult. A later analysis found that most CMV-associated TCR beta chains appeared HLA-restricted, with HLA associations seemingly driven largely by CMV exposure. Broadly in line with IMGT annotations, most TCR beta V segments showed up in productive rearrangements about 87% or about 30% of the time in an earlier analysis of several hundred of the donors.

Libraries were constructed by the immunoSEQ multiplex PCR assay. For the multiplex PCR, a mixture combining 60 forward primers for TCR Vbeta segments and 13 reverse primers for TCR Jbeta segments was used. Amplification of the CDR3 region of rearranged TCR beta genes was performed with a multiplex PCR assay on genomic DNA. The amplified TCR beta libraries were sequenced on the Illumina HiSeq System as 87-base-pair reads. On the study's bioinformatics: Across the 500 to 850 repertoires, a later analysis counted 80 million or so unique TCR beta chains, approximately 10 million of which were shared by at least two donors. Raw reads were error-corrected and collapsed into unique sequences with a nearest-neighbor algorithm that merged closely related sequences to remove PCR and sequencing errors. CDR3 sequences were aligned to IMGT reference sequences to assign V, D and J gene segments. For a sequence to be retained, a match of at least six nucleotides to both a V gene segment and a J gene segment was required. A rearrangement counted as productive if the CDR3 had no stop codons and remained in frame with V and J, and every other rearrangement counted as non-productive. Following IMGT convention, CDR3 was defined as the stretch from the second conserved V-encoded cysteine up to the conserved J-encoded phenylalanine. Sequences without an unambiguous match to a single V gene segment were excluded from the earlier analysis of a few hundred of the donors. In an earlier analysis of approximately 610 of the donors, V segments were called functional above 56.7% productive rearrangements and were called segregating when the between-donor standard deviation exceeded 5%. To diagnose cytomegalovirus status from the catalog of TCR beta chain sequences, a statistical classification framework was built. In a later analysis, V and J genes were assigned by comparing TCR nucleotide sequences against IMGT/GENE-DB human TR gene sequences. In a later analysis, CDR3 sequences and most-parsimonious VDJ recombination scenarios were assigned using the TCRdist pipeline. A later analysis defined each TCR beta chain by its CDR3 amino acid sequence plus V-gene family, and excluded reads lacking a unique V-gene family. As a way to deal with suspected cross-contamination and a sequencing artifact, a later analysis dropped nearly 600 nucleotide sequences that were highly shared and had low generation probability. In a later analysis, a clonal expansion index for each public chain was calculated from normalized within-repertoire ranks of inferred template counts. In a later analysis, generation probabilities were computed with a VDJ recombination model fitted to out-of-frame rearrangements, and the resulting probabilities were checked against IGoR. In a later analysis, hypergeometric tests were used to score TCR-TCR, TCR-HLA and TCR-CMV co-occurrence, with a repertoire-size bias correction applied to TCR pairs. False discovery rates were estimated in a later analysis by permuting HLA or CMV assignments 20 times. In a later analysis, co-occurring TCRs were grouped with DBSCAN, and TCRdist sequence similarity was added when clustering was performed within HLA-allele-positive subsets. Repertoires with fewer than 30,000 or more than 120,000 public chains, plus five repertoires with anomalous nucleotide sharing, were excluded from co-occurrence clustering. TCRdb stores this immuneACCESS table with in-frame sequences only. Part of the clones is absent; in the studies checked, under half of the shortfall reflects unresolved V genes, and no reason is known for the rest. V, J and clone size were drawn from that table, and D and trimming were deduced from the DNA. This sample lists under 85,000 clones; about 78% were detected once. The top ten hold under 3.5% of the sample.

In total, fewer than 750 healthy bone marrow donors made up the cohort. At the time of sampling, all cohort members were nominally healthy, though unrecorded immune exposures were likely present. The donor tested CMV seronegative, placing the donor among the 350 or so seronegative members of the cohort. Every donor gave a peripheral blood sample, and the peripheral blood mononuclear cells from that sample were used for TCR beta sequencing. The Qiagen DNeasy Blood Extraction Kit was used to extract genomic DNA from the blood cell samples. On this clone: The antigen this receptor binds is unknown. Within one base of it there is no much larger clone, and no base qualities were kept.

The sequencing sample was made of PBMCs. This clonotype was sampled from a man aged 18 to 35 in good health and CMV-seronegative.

The DNA sequence follows: TGTGCCAGCAGCCCCCAGGGTGCTTTCAATGAGCAGTTCTTC. Translated, this is CASSPQGAFNEQFF. Here the chain combines TRBV7-8 and TRBJ2-1; matching of 5 bases hints at TRBD1 as the D gene. The CDR3 runs 14 residues from the cysteine to the phenylalanine. The read is trimmed to its CDR3 DNA, 42 bases read in frame from base 1. CDR1 and CDR2, per the germline V gene, are SGHVS and FQNEAQ. V loses 5 bases of germline sequence and J loses 6 bases, and the interval between the two ends is 14 bases.